This T cell receptor (beta chain) was captured by sequencing in a study of long-term antiretroviral therapy in people with HIV. Study-level background: It was about a decade after the earliest samples that the 2015 immediate-ART recommendation appeared.

This clone showed up just a few times. Its antigen remains unidentified. The germline V gene has CDR1 LNHNV and CDR2 YYDKDF (reference sequence). The CDR3 length is 13 residues. Trimming stripped 5 bases from V and 2 bases from J, with 10 bases between. Study conclusions and caveats: Transplant-donor-level diversity was not reached after ART, though diversity increased.

A v3.0 immunoSEQ assay was performed at survey level. The assay was immunoSEQ multiplex PCR, and TCRdb's table has in-frame clones only and misses some. Of 15,000 to 20,000 clones in the sample, 76% were seen once. The chain carries TRBV15 and TRBJ2-7; D might be TRBD1 (5 bases). The clonotype originates from a woman aged 50 to 60 with HIV. The source was unsorted PBMCs, collected just under 2.6 years before starting antiretroviral therapy. In nucleotides, the CDR3 is TGTGCCACCAGCCCGGACACTCCCTACGAGCAGTACTTC. Amino acids: CATSPDTPYEQYF. Combining the CDR3 with reference TRBV15 and TRBJ2-7 gives the whole variable domain DAMVIQNPRYQVTQFGKPVTLSCSQTLNHNVMYWYQQKSSQAPKLLFHYYDKDFNNEADTPDNFQSRRPNTSFCFLDIRSPGLGDTAMYLCATSPDTPYEQYFGPGTRLTVT.